Below are 10 T cell receptor beta chains sequenced from a single sample in a study of Ad26.COV2.S vaccination and SARS-CoV-2 variants. Repertoires were generated with immunoSEQ multiplex PCR, while TCRdb's copy carries only in-frame clones and drops some. The table includes about 380,000 clones, approximately 83% detected once. Described treatment: roughly 18 received Ad26.COV2.S at low or high dose, single or two shots; about 5 received placebo; per-sample allocation not given. Collection of the samples took place on day 63 after the first injection of vaccine or placebo. This material consisted of peripheral blood, taken in a trial of Ad26.COV2.S vaccine versus placebo. The receptor source for this set is a person aged 18-65 years who received the Ad26.COV2.S COVID-19 vaccine or a placebo.

V usage is TRBV28 and J usage is TRBJ2-7, with D perhaps TRBD1 (5 bases). Trimming cost V 3 bases and J 4 bases, with 13 bases left between them. The CDR3 runs 14 residues. Germline-derived CDR1 and CDR2 are MDHEN and SYDVKM. CDR3: CASSFQGSYYEQYF. The DNA for the CDR3 is TGTGCCAGCAGTTTTCAGGGATCCTATTACGAGCAGTACTTC.

The V gene is TRBV5-1, the J gene TRBJ1-1, with 8 bases aligning to TRBD1. V lost 4 bases to trimming and J lost 1 base; unmatched junction nucleotides: 3. The germline gives CDR1 SGHRS, CDR2 YFSETQ. The CDR3 totals 14 residues. CDR3 sequence (DNA): TGCGCCAGCAGCATACAGGGGGGGAACACTGAAGCTTTCTTT. Translation gives CASSIQGGNTEAFF.

The genes are TRBV12-5 and TRBJ1-3; no firm D call. The CDR3 consists of 15 residues. Germline V CDR1 and CDR2: LGHNT, FRNRAP. V lost 0 bases to trimming and J lost 4 bases, with 10 bases between them. This chain's CDR3 is CASGLVHGPGNTIYF. CDR3 coding DNA: TGTGCTAGTGGTTTGGTACACGGTCCCGGAAACACCATATATTTT.

This sequence joins TRBV5-1 and TRBJ2-7; 15 positions agree with TRBD2. The ends lost 0 bases at V and 2 bases at J; junction bases unmatched: 9. Looked up from germline, CDR1 is SGHRS and CDR2 is YFSETQ. This CDR3 has 19 residues. The CDR3 loop reads CASSLVGTSGRSGPYEQYF. CDR3 in DNA: TGCGCCAGCAGCTTGGTAGGGACTAGCGGGAGGTCTGGCCCCTACGAGCAGTACTTC.

The gene calls are TRBV6-5 and TRBJ1-4; perhaps TRBD1 as D (6 bases). This CDR3 has 15 residues. Germline-derived CDR1 and CDR2 are MNHEY and SVGAGI. The V and J ends lost 1 base and 7 bases respectively, with 13 bases between them. The CDR3 DNA sequence: TGTGCCAGCAGTTACTTTGGCAGGGGTGGTGAAAAACTGTTTTTT. Amino acid sequence: CASSYFGRGGEKLFF.

V and J are TRBV6-1 and TRBJ2-7; 7 bases agree with TRBD2. J was trimmed by 4 bases and V by 2 bases; bases with no gene match: 5. Looked up from germline, CDR1 is MNHNS and CDR2 is SASEGT. This CDR3 is 14 amino acids long. This chain's CDR3 is CASSETGEGYEQYF. In DNA, the CDR3 is TGTGCCAGCAGTGAAACCGGGGAGGGGTACGAGCAGTACTTC.

V and J are TRBV27 and TRBJ1-4; weak D call: TRBD1 (6 bases). The CDR3 has 17 amino acids. CDR1 MNHEY and CDR2 SMNVEV come from the germline V gene (reference sequence). Trimming took off 2 bases at V and 1 base at J, with 14 bases between the two ends. This CDR3 reads CASSLIARGRTNEKLFF. The CDR3 region has the DNA TGTGCCAGCAGTTTAATCGCCAGGGGCAGAACTAATGAAAAACTGTTTTTT.

V and J are TRBV3-1 (or the pseudogene TRBV3-2) and TRBJ2-5, with TRBD2 matching 10 bases. Germline CDR1 and CDR2: LGHDT and YNNKEL (reference sequence). The CDR3 extends over 15 amino acids. Trimming cost V 7 bases and J 2 bases; bases outside gene matches: 7. The CDR3 loop reads CASTYLAGVQETQYF. CDR3 in DNA: TGTGCCAGCACGTATCTAGCGGGGGTGCAAGAGACCCAGTACTTC.

Here the CDR3 DNA reads TGTGCCAGCAGTTTACCGCACAGGGGGGAAAAACTGTTTTTT. This sequence encodes CASSLPHRGEKLFF. V usage is TRBV28 and J usage is TRBJ1-4, with 8 bases lining up with TRBD1. CDR1 MDHEN and CDR2 SYDVKM come from the germline V gene. This CDR3 has 14 residues. With 2 bases clipped from V and 8 bases from J, the junction kept 4 bases outside the gene matches.

The chain joins TRBV6-1 to TRBJ1-1, with D unclear. This CDR3 is 14 amino acids long. Germline V gene lookup returns CDR1 MNHNS and CDR2 SASEGT. Trimming left V 3 bases short and J 4 bases short, with 12 bases between. The DNA for the CDR3 is TGTGCCAGCAGTGAGCCGGCCCCAATCACTGAAGCTTTCTTT. This gives the protein CASSEPAPITEAFF.